These 14 T cell receptor beta chains share one sample of origin, sequenced in a study of early T cells in non-severe SARS-CoV-2 infection. TCRdb independently ran MiXCR on the 5' RACE reads; one entry per CDR3 protein. Of around 52,000 distinct CDR3 sequences in the sample, approximately 10% were seen once. Material: whole blood. These receptors came from an adult who was a healthcare worker with PCR-confirmed SARS-CoV-2 infection or an uninfected control (not recorded which).

Many counts were recorded for this clonotype. This rearrangement joins TRBV12-3 or TRBV12-4 to TRBJ2-5, with 13 positions matching TRBD2. The CDR3 is 16 residues long. The V gene end was trimmed by 5 bases and the J gene end by 6 bases; junction bases not matched to a gene: 9. CDR3 region: CASSLLTSGRGKTQYF. CDR3 nucleotides: TGTGCCAGCAGTCTTCTTACTAGCGGGAGGGGAAAGACCCAGTACTTC.

This clonotype was seen repeatedly, ten times or more. The V gene is TRBV29-1, the J gene TRBJ2-7, with D hard to call. V was cut by 6 bases and J by 4 bases, with 13 bases left in between. Germline V CDR1 and CDR2: SQVTM, ANQGSEA. The CDR3 covers 12 residues. This CDR3 is CSVPGAMYEQYF. The CDR3 coding sequence is TGCAGCGTCCCGGGCGCAATGTACGAGCAGTACTTC.

The chain is built from TRBV19 and TRBJ1-2, with D hard to call. This CDR3 spans 14 amino acids. V was shortened by 3 bases and J by 8 bases, with 16 bases between the two germline ends. Germline V lookup: CDR1 LNHDA, CDR2 SQIVND (reference sequence). This CDR3 is CASSIGPSVGGYTF. CDR3 DNA: TGTGCCAGTAGTATCGGACCTTCCGTGGGAGGCTACACCTTC.

This clonotype has just one count. The rearrangement uses TRBV12-3 or TRBV12-4 and TRBJ1-3, with unresolved D. Deletions cut 3 bases from V and 0 bases from J, with 6 bases between. CDR3 size: 14 residues. CDR3 bases: TGTGCCAGCAGTTTCGGCTACTCTGGAAACACCATATATTTT. It specifies CASSFGYSGNTIYF.

The table lists this clonotype with many counts. V usage is TRBV11-2 and J usage is TRBJ1-2; D may be TRBD1 (5 bases). Germline V lookup: CDR1 SGHAT, CDR2 FQNNGV. Trimming stripped 5 bases from V and 6 bases from J, with 19 bases between. This CDR3 region has 15 residues. CDR3 coding DNA: TGTGCCAGCAGCCCCATCGGCTCCAGGGAGCATGGCTACACCTTC. Protein product: CASSPIGSREHGYTF.

This clonotype was observed at least ten times. The chain employs TRBV12-3 or TRBV12-4 and TRBJ1-5; a possible D gene is TRBD1 (5 bases). The V and J ends lost 5 bases and 2 bases respectively, with 16 bases between them. The CDR3 runs 16 residues. The DNA for the CDR3 is TGTGCCAGCAGTAATAACCGGGACCCACGCAATCAGCCCCAGCATTTT. Protein: CASSNNRDPRNQPQHF.

V and J are TRBV5-1 and TRBJ2-3; 8 bases map to TRBD1. The CDR3 loop spans 16 amino acids. J lost 1 base, V lost 4 bases, and 8 bases had no gene match. Per germline, CDR1 SGHRS and CDR2 YFSETQ. CDR3 sequence (DNA): TGCGCCAGCAGCACCGGACAGGGATACGGCACAGATACGCAGTATTTT. Its translation: CASSTGQGYGTDTQYF.

The chain joins TRBV27 to TRBJ2-2; no reliable D call. V shed 5 bases and J shed 4 bases, with 14 bases lying between them. The germline CDR1 and CDR2 sequences are MNHEY and SMNVEV (reference sequence). This CDR3 comprises 15 residues. The chain's CDR3 is CASSPWPEATGELFF. CDR3 DNA sequence: TGTGCCAGCAGTCCCTGGCCCGAGGCCACCGGGGAGCTGTTTTTT.

The chain has TRBV28 and TRBJ1-6, with D perhaps TRBD1 (5 bases). V was shortened by 10 bases and J by 11 bases, with 12 bases between the two germline ends. Germline-derived CDR1 and CDR2 are MDHEN and SYDVKM. The CDR3 length is 11 residues. The CDR3 loop is CATCRAAPLHF. The CDR3 DNA reads as TGTGCCACGTGCAGGGCTGCACCCCTCCACTTT.

This clonotype came up a few times. This chain uses TRBV12-3 or TRBV12-4 with TRBJ2-2, with 9 positions matching TRBD1. The V and J ends lost 3 bases and 6 bases, in that order; junction bases with no gene match: 14. This CDR3 region has 18 residues. The CDR3 here is CASSFVPPGQGSAGELFF. CDR3 DNA: TGTGCCAGCAGTTTTGTTCCCCCGGGACAGGGATCTGCCGGGGAGCTGTTTTTT.

This clonotype was observed at least ten times. The genes are TRBV5-5 and TRBJ1-6; 7 nucleotides agree with TRBD1. The CDR3 contains 16 residues. The J segment lost 5 bases and the V segment lost 4 bases, leaving 9 bases of the junction unmatched. CDR1 is SGHKS, CDR2 YYEKEE, per germline (reference sequence). The CDR3 protein is CASSTRQGIDNSPLHF. The CDR3 DNA follows: TGTGCCAGCAGCACCCGACAGGGCATCGATAATTCACCCCTCCACTTT.

This clonotype was seen only a few times. This chain joins TRBV9 and TRBJ2-1; D is unresolved. The CDR3 is 13 residues long. V lost 0 bases and J lost 7, with 8 bases in between. CDR1 and CDR2 from the germline V gene are SGDLS and YYNGEE. The CDR3 reads CASSVDYGNEQFF. The CDR3 region has the DNA TGTGCCAGCAGCGTAGATTACGGGAATGAGCAGTTCTTC.

Only a few counts were recorded for this clonotype. CDR3 amino acids: CASSQYRGWNINSNQPQHF. Here the CDR3 DNA reads TGTGCCAGCAGTCAATACAGGGGGTGGAATATCAATAGCAATCAGCCCCAGCATTTT. This chain connects TRBV6-2 or TRBV6-3 to TRBJ1-5, with TRBD1 matching 8 bases. The germline V gene encodes CDR1 MNHEY and CDR2 SVGEGT. V dropped 5 bases and J dropped 0; count of bases not matched to a gene: 15. This CDR3 is 19 amino acids long.

The rearrangement links TRBV6-5 to TRBJ1-2; unclear D gene. With 4 bases removed from V and 8 bases from J, the gap between germline ends came to 23 bases. The CDR3 has 16 residues. CDR1 is MNHEY, CDR2 SVGAGI, per germline. In DNA form, the CDR3 reads TGTGCCAGCAGTTTCGTTGCGGGCAGTACCCCTATAGGCTACACCTTC. Encoded protein: CASSFVAGSTPIGYTF.